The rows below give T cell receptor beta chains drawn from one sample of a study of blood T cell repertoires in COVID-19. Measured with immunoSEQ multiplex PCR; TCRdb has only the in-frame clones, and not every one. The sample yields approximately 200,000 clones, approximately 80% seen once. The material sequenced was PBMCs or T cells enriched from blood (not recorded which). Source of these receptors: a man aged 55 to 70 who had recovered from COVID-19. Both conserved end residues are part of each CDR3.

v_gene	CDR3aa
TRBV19	CASSWGRGRNTEAFF
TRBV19	CASSTRTQNTEAFF
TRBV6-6	CASSYSGEYEQYF
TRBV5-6	CASSPQGRGYTF
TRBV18	CASSPFQDNTGELFF
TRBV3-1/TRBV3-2	CASSQNPRGDEKLFF
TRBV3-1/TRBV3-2	CASSLLDSFNTGELFF
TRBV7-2	CASSLGQGLLNTEAFF
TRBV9	CASSVALYSRKETQYF
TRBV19	CASSGQLSNYGYTF
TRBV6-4	CASSGPGVGQPQHF
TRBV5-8	CASSLGSQANEKLFF
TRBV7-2	CASSASGDQPQHF
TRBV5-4	CASSLEGAGYTF